This TCR beta chain was found in a study of patients and donors after allogeneic stem cell transplantation. This clonotype was seen more than once but under ten times. CDR3 size: 15 residues. Germline CDR1 and CDR2: SGHKS and YYEKEE (reference sequence). V was clipped by 1 base and J by 4 bases; unmatched bases: 3. Using its own MiXCR run on the RT-PCR reads, TCRdb lists one record per CDR3 protein. The table lists hundreds of thousands of distinct CDR3 sequences, around 15% of them singletons, with around 7.9% in the top ten. The sequencing input was blood, either unsorted or a sorted T cell fraction (not recorded which). The sequence derives from a human donor who was either an allogeneic HSCT recipient or a stem cell or donor lymphocyte infusion donor (not recorded which). It is not recorded whose cells these are; they may come from a transplant donor. The V gene is TRBV5-5, the J gene TRBJ1-5; 9 bases match TRBD1. The CDR3 coding sequence is TGTGCCAGCAGCTTGACGGGACAGGGAAATCAGCCCCAGCATTTT. It encodes CASSLTGQGNQPQHF. The full variable domain, completed using reference TRBV5-5 and TRBJ1-5, is DAGVTQSPTHLIKTRGQQVTLRCSPISGHKSVSWYQQVLGQGPQFIFQYYEKEERGRGNFPDRFSARQFPNYSSELNVNALLLGDSALYLCASSLTGQGNQPQHFGDGTRLSIL.